The present T cell receptor (beta chain) was sequenced within a study of shared clonotypes between healthy human individuals. As for the study in general: Donors were a couple of women and three men aged 18 to 49.

Details on this clone: Its target is unknown.

Into CD45RA+ naive and CD45RA-negative memory subsets, the CD4+ cells were split. The ends lost 3 bases at V and 3 bases at J; junction bases unmatched: 3. The germline V gene encodes CDR1 SGHRS and CDR2 YFSETQ. This CDR3 has 15 amino acids. TCRdb's table, derived via immunoSEQ multiplex PCR, lists solely in-frame clones and lacks some. The table lists more than 1,200,000 clones, approximately 98.5% of them singletons. General observations from the study: Generally, naive subsets (rather than memory subsets) showed larger estimated richness. Shared clonotypes: about 5.3% naive CD4, roughly 3.8% naive CD8, less than 2.5% memory CD4, 0.4% to 0.5% memory CD8.

The source of this sequence is a man in his thirties or forties in good health. The chain has TRBV5-1 and TRBJ2-7; 13 bases are a match to TRBD2. The sample consisted of naive CD4+ T cells sorted from blood. Subset indicated: CD45RA+ positively selected. Written as DNA, the CDR3 is TGCGCCAGCAGCTATGGACTAGCGGGAGTCTACGAGCAGTACTTC. Translated, it gives CASSYGLAGVYEQYF.